Following are 9 T cell receptor beta chains from one sample sequenced in a study of shared clonotypes between healthy human individuals. CD45RO-negative cells were positively selected for CCR7, leaving out terminally differentiated effector memory CD45RA+ cells. TCRdb's table, derived via immunoSEQ multiplex PCR, lists solely in-frame clones and lacks some. The sample carries approximately 600,000 clones, approximately 95% recorded once. The sample consisted of naive CD8+ T cells sorted from blood. The receptors were sampled from a woman aged 30 to 39 in good health.

The chain couples TRBV14 to TRBJ2-7; D might be TRBD2 (6 bases). The CDR3 consists of 14 residues. Germline-derived CDR1 and CDR2 are SGHDN and FVKESK. V was pared by 8 bases and J by 2 bases, with 16 bases between. The CDR3 DNA reads as TGTGCCAGCTCAAGCGGGCACAAGACCTACGAGCAGTACTTC. Translating gives CASSSGHKTYEQYF.

This chain connects TRBV19 to TRBJ2-2; D is undetermined. The germline V gene has CDR1 LNHDA and CDR2 SQIVND (reference sequence). The CDR3 sequence is 13 residues long. V gave up 0 bases and J gave up 3 bases, with 2 bases separating them. In DNA form, the CDR3 reads TGTGCCAGTAGTATAGATTACACCGGGGAGCTGTTTTTT. It specifies CASSIDYTGELFF.

The chain recombines TRBV6-1 with TRBJ2-7; 9 positions agree with TRBD2. The CDR3 has 15 residues. Germline CDR1 and CDR2: MNHNS and SASEGT. J lost 3 bases, V lost 6 bases, and 9 bases had no gene match. The CDR3 DNA sequence: TGTGCCAGCAGGGGACTAGCCCCTGTGGGCTACGAGCAGTACTTC. Protein sequence: CASRGLAPVGYEQYF.

V gene TRBV6-1 combines with J gene TRBJ2-7; a possible D gene is TRBD2 (5 bases). The CDR3 loop spans 13 amino acids. Trimming took 6 bases from V and 6 from J, leaving 15 bases between them. The germline V gene encodes CDR1 MNHNS and CDR2 SASEGT. Written as DNA, the CDR3 is TGTGCCAGCAGGGACTCCCCCCCCTCCGAGCAGTACTTC. Encoded protein: CASRDSPPSEQYF.

The chain uses TRBV18 and TRBJ2-3; perhaps TRBD1 as D (6 bases). The germline gives CDR1 KGHSH, CDR2 LQKENI. The germline V and J ends were trimmed by 3 bases and 4 bases, with 11 bases remaining between them. The CDR3 has 14 residues. The CDR3 protein is CASSPVQGSDTQYF. The CDR3 DNA reads as TGTGCCAGCTCACCTGTACAGGGCTCAGATACGCAGTATTTT.

The chain uses TRBV6-1 and TRBJ1-3; 10 bases match TRBD1. V trimming: 0 bases; J trimming: 6 bases; junction bases outside the gene matches: 5. The CDR3 is made up of 16 amino acids. Germline CDR1 and CDR2: MNHNS and SASEGT. The CDR3 sequence is CASSEATGGAVNTIYF. The DNA for the CDR3 is TGTGCCAGCAGTGAAGCGACAGGGGGCGCGGTAAACACCATATATTTT.

The chain employs TRBV15 and TRBJ2-7; D uncertain. Per the germline V gene, CDR1 is LNHNV and CDR2 is YYDKDF (reference sequence). The CDR3 runs to 14 residues. The germline V and J ends were trimmed by 4 bases and 4 bases, with 14 bases remaining between them. The CDR3 loop reads CATSTGWQTYEQYF. The CDR3 DNA follows: TGTGCCACCAGCACCGGTTGGCAGACGTACGAGCAGTACTTC.

The chain carries TRBV5-6 and TRBJ1-2, with a weak D call TRBD1 (6 bases). Deletions cut 0 bases from V and 5 bases from J, with 11 bases between. CDR1 and CDR2 from the germline V gene are SGHDT and YYEEEE. The CDR3 totals 14 residues. DNA of the CDR3: TGTGCCAGCAGCTTGGGGGGGACAAATTATGGCTACACCTTC. Protein product: CASSLGGTNYGYTF.

This clone is a singleton in its sample. CDR3 residues: CATNPETVYGYTF. The CDR3 DNA reads TGCGCCACCAATCCTGAGACAGTCTATGGCTACACCTTC. V and J are TRBV10-2 and TRBJ1-2, with a weak D call TRBD1 (5 bases). Germline V gives CDR1 WSHSY, CDR2 SAAADI. The CDR3 sequence is 13 residues long. V lost 10 bases to trimming and J lost 4 bases, with 16 bases between them.